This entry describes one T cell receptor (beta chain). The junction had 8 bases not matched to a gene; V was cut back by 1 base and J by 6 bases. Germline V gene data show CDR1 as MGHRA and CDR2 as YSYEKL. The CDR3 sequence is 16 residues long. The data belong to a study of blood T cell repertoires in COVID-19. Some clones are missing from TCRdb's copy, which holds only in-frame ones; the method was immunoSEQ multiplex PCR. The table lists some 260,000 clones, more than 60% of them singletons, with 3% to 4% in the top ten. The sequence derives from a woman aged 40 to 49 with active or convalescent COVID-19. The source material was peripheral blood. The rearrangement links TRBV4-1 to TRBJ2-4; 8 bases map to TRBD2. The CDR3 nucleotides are TGCGCCAGCAGCCAAGCGTTTTCCCGGGGGGGAAACATTCAGTACTTC. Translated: CASSQAFSRGGNIQYF.